The rows below give T cell receptor beta chains drawn from one sample of a study of blood T cell repertoires in COVID-19. Method: immunoSEQ multiplex PCR; TCRdb's copy keeps in-frame clones and lacks some. The sample lists fewer than 300,000 clones, almost 85% occurring once. Specimen: peripheral blood. Every receptor here comes from a man aged 45-60 years with active or convalescent COVID-19. Each CDR3 is given with its conserved first and last residue. D genes are given only for firm matches. Size values are once, few and many counts, or a class for expanded clones, and some rows have none.

CATSRDPPRSGDYYNEQFF	TGTGCCACCAGCAGAGATCCCCCTCGGTCCGGGGATTACTACAATGAGCAGTTCTTC	-	TRBJ2-1	TRBV15	-
CAWTRTSGREKKETQYF	TGTGCCTGGACTAGGACTAGCGGGAGGGAGAAGAAAGAGACCCAGTACTTC	-	TRBJ2-5	TRBV30	TRBD2
CASSQDGGARKTQYF	TGTGCCAGCAGCCAAGATGGGGGCGCGAGGAAGACCCAGTACTTC	few	TRBJ2-5	TRBV4-2	-
CASTSQGFRVGGYTF	TGTGCCAGCACCTCCCAGGGGTTCCGGGTAGGTGGCTACACCTTC	-	TRBJ1-2	TRBV5-4	-
CASSFIDREIRHGYTF	TGTGCCAGCAGCTTTATCGACAGGGAGATTCGACATGGCTACACCTTC	-	TRBJ1-2	TRBV13	TRBD1
CASSLFSGPQETQYF	TGTGCCAGCAGCTTATTTAGCGGGCCGCAAGAGACCCAGTACTTC	-	TRBJ2-5	TRBV7-6	TRBD2
CASSFRRVGSSGANVLTF	TGTGCCAGCAGCTTTAGACGGGTGGGTAGCTCTGGGGCCAACGTCCTGACTTTC	-	TRBJ2-6	TRBV7-2	-
CAWSVTLGETQYF	TGTGCCTGGAGTGTAACCCTCGGAGAGACCCAGTACTTC	-	TRBJ2-5	TRBV30	-
CASSSPPGPQHF	TGTGCCAGCAGTTCCCCCCCGGGGCCCCAGCATTTT	-	TRBJ1-5	TRBV6-5	-
CASSTSSGGGPVWVQFF	TGTGCCAGTAGTACGTCTAGCGGGGGAGGTCCCGTCTGGGTGCAGTTCTTC	-	TRBJ2-1	TRBV19	TRBD2
CASKGRAGTYNEQFF	TGTGCCAGCAAAGGGAGGGCCGGGACCTACAATGAGCAGTTCTTC	-	TRBJ2-1	TRBV6-5	TRBD2
CASSQNFRAPQHF	TGTGCCAGCAGCCAAAACTTCAGGGCCCCCCAGCATTTT	once	TRBJ1-5	TRBV7-8	-
CASSLGSGVGTDTQYF	TGTGCCAGCAGCTTAGGGTCGGGAGTGGGCACAGATACGCAGTATTTT	-	TRBJ2-3	TRBV5-6	-
CSVEGAFNNQPQHF	TGCAGCGTTGAAGGAGCGTTTAACAATCAGCCCCAGCATTTT	-	TRBJ1-5	TRBV29-1	-
CASSLRQGLGAGELFF	TGTGCCAGCAGCCTTAGACAGGGTTTGGGGGCCGGGGAGCTGTTTTTT	-	TRBJ2-2	TRBV7-8	TRBD1
CASSNRINQPQHF	TGTGCCAGCAGTAACAGGATCAATCAGCCCCAGCATTTT	-	TRBJ1-5	TRBV2	-
CASSRQLPSSGANVLTF	TGTGCCAGCAGCCGACAGTTACCTAGCTCTGGGGCCAACGTCCTGACTTTC	-	TRBJ2-6	TRBV14	-
CASSNGRRETQYF	TGTGCCAGTAGTAACGGGAGGCGGGAGACCCAGTACTTC	-	TRBJ2-5	TRBV19	TRBD2
CASSIHMGLAGVNEQFF	TGTGCCAGCAGTATACACATGGGACTAGCGGGAGTTAACGAGCAGTTCTTC	once	TRBJ2-1	TRBV27	TRBD2
CASSPRQAGGDEQYF	TGTGCCAGCTCACCACGTCAAGCGGGAGGTGACGAGCAGTACTTC	-	TRBJ2-7	TRBV18	TRBD2
CASSLGAAYEQYF	TGTGCCAGCAGCCTAGGGGCTGCCTACGAGCAGTACTTC	-	TRBJ2-7	TRBV28	-
CASIKRSRGTYEQYF	TGTGCCAGCATCAAAAGAAGTAGGGGTACCTACGAGCAGTACTTC	-	TRBJ2-7	TRBV7-3	-
CASSPGPGVGQPQHF	TGTGCCAGCAGTCCTGGACCGGGGGTGGGTCAGCCCCAGCATTTT	-	TRBJ1-5	TRBV28	-
CASSLGQGYRTEAFF	TGTGCCAGCAGCCTGGGACAGGGGTACAGAACTGAAGCTTTCTTT	-	TRBJ1-1	TRBV5-6	TRBD1
CASSLFKGLNTIYF	TGTGCCAGCAGTTTGTTTAAGGGGTTGAACACCATATATTTT	-	TRBJ1-3	TRBV6-2/TRBV6-3	-
CASSQAPGIIYEQYF	TGCGCCAGCAGCCAAGCCCCAGGGATAATCTACGAGCAGTACTTC	-	TRBJ2-7	TRBV4-1	-
CASSTRTGISYEQYF	TGTGCCAGCAGCACGAGGACAGGGATCTCCTACGAGCAGTACTTC	-	TRBJ2-7	TRBV11-1	TRBD1
CASSPIAETYNEQFF	TGTGCCAGCAGCCCCATAGCGGAAACCTACAATGAGCAGTTCTTC	-	TRBJ2-1	TRBV6-2/TRBV6-3	-
CASSSRLAGGGSVYEQYF	TGTGCCAGCAGTTCCAGACTAGCGGGAGGGGGTTCCGTCTACGAGCAGTACTTC	-	TRBJ2-7	TRBV6-2/TRBV6-3	TRBD2
CAISQTGSDTQYF	TGTGCCATCAGCCAGACAGGGTCGGATACGCAGTATTTT	once	TRBJ2-3	TRBV10-3	TRBD1
CSAEQGAPPYEQYF	TGCAGCGCTGAACAGGGGGCTCCACCCTACGAGCAGTACTTC	-	TRBJ2-7	TRBV29-1	TRBD1
CASSSRQDGYTF	TGTGCCAGCAGCTCCAGACAGGATGGCTACACCTTC	-	TRBJ1-2	TRBV7-8	-
CASSPTYPDEQFF	TGCGCCAGCAGCCCCACCTACCCCGATGAGCAGTTCTTC	-	TRBJ2-1	TRBV5-1	-